These 8 T cell receptor beta chains originate from one sample sequenced in a study of blood T cell repertoires in COVID-19. This table comes from immunoSEQ multiplex PCR, and its TCRdb copy is limited to in-frame clones, with some not included. The sample has about 110,000 clones, approximately 88% seen once. Source material: peripheral blood. The receptors come from a woman in her 70s with acute or convalescent COVID-19.

V gene TRBV24-1 combines with J gene TRBJ2-1, with TRBD2 as a possible D gene (6 bases). V was clipped by 3 bases and J by 5 bases, with 16 bases between them. CDR3 length: 16 amino acids. Germline V gene sequence: CDR1 KGHDR, CDR2 SFDVKD. The DNA of the CDR3 is TGTGCCACCAGTGATGGTGGGGGGTTGGATCACAATGAGCAGTTCTTC. Its translation is CATSDGGGLDHNEQFF.

The chain recombines TRBV4-2 with TRBJ1-5; D is possibly TRBD1 (5 bases). The CDR3 covers 17 residues. Looked up from germline, CDR1 is LGHNA and CDR2 is YNFKEQ. The V gene lost 4 bases and the J gene lost 2 bases, with 18 bases spanning the gap. The CDR3 DNA reads TGTGCCAGCAGCCCCCAGGGCGGGACTAGGGGCAATCAGCCCCAGCATTTT. This codes for CASSPQGGTRGNQPQHF.

Comments on this clone: One end of the junction varies from germline; a read error may be responsible. V gene TRBV7-9 combines with J gene TRBJ2-5, with D tentatively TRBD2 (5 bases). The CDR3 is 13 amino acids. In germline, CDR1 is SEHNR, CDR2 FQNEAQ (reference sequence). The CDR3 loop reads CASSLGGQETQYF. The CDR3 DNA reads TGTGCCAGTAGCTTAGGCGGGCAAGAGACCCAGTACTTC.

The chain employs TRBV6-6 and TRBJ2-7; 8 bases line up with TRBD1. Germline V gene data show CDR1 as MNHNY and CDR2 as SVGAGI (reference sequence). With 7 bases clipped from V and 0 bases from J, the junction kept 8 bases outside the gene matches. The CDR3 runs 15 residues. CDR3 in amino acids: CASTHSGTGSYEQYF. CDR3 sequence (DNA): TGTGCCAGCACCCATTCCGGGACAGGCTCCTACGAGCAGTACTTC.

A few counts support this clone. The chain has TRBV2 and TRBJ2-2; D perhaps matches TRBD1 (5 bases). CDR1 is SNHLY, CDR2 FYNNEI, per germline. V shed 4 bases and J shed 1 base, with 10 bases lying between them. This CDR3 has 15 amino acids. This CDR3 is CASSANRLNTGELFF. The CDR3 bases are TGTGCCAGCAGTGCGAACAGGTTGAACACCGGGGAGCTGTTTTTT.

V and J are TRBV5-1 and TRBJ2-2; D possibly corresponds to TRBD2 (6 bases). This CDR3 contains 17 residues. V was clipped by 1 base and J by 0 bases, with 13 bases between them. CDR1 and CDR2 (germline): SGHRS, YFSETQ. DNA for the CDR3: TGCGCCAGCAGCTTGCGTCGGCGGGAAGCGAACACCGGGGAGCTGTTTTTT. Protein: CASSLRRREANTGELFF.

This clone was observed a handful of times. V is TRBV29-1 and J is TRBJ2-7, with D tentatively TRBD1 (5 bases). In germline, CDR1 is SQVTM, CDR2 ANQGSEA. There are 12 residues in the CDR3. Trimming took off 7 bases at V and 3 bases at J, with 13 bases between the two ends. This CDR3 is CSAEVQDYEQYF. The CDR3 DNA reads TGCAGCGCAGAGGTACAGGACTACGAGCAGTACTTC.

The V call is TRBV4-2, the J call TRBJ2-1; 14 nucleotides match TRBD2. Germline CDR1 reads LGHNA; CDR2 reads YNFKEQ. CDR3 length equals 17 residues. Losses at the gene ends were 0 bases for V and 7 bases for J; bases not matched to a gene: 5. This CDR3 reads CASSQDQGLAGGNEQFF. The CDR3 DNA is TGTGCCAGCAGCCAAGATCAAGGACTAGCGGGAGGTAATGAGCAGTTCTTC.